Each of the 10 T cell receptor beta chains below was sequenced from the same sample in a study of OX40 agonist ivuxolimab in advanced cancers. Assay: immunoSEQ multiplex PCR; the TCRdb copy retains only in-frame clones and omits some. The sample lists roughly 89,000 clones; about nine tenths were seen once. Material: CD4+ or CD8+ T cells sorted from blood, obtained in a trial of the OX40 agonist ivuxolimab. These receptor sequences come from an adult with an advanced solid tumor such as melanoma, head and neck, liver or kidney cancer.

This rearrangement joins TRBV6-5 to TRBJ2-7, with 8 nucleotides matching TRBD2. Germline lookup yields CDR1 MNHEY and CDR2 SVGAGI. V lost 5 bases to trimming and J lost 0 bases; unmatched junction nucleotides: 6. This CDR3 contains 15 residues. For the CDR3, the DNA is TGTGCCAGCAGTAAAGGACTAGCAGCCTCCTACGAGCAGTACTTC. This codes for CASSKGLAASYEQYF.

The J gene is TRBJ2-7, the V gene TRBV5-4, with 8 bases lining up with TRBD2. Germline V gene sequence: CDR1 SGHNT, CDR2 YYREEE (reference sequence). There are 15 residues in the CDR3. Unmatched junction bases numbered 8, after V lost 4 bases and J lost 2 bases. The CDR3, as DNA: TGTGCCAGCAGCCTACCCGGGACTAGAGCCTACGAGCAGTACTTC. Translation: CASSLPGTRAYEQYF. Looking up the rest from reference TRBV5-4 and TRBJ2-7 gives the full variable domain: ETGVTQSPTHLIKTRGQQVTLRCSSQSGHNTVSWYQQALGQGPQFIFQYYREEENGRGNFPPRFSGLQFPNYSSELNVNALELDDSALYLCASSLPGTRAYEQYFGPGTRLTVT.

This chain uses TRBV19 with TRBJ2-3; TRBD2 aligns across 8 bases. V lost 4 bases and J lost 4; bases outside the gene matches: 13. The CDR3 contains 17 residues. Germline lookup yields CDR1 LNHDA and CDR2 SQIVND (reference sequence). The chain's CDR3 is CASSRTVGGARADTQYF. The CDR3 bases are TGTGCCAGTAGTAGGACGGTCGGGGGGGCCCGCGCAGATACGCAGTATTTT.

The chain recombines TRBV11-2 with TRBJ2-1; 11 bases match TRBD2. CDR3 length equals 16 residues. Germline V lookup: CDR1 SGHAT, CDR2 FQNNGV. V lost 5 bases, J lost 2 bases, and 5 bases stayed unmatched. The CDR3 sequence: CASSEGLAGAYNEQFF. CDR3 in DNA: TGTGCCAGCAGCGAAGGACTAGCGGGCGCCTACAATGAGCAGTTCTTC.

This clone was seen just once. This sequence joins TRBV6-5 and TRBJ2-1, with D hard to call. The V end was cut by 4 bases, the J end by 12 bases, with 16 bases between. The CDR3 covers 13 residues. CDR1 MNHEY and CDR2 SVGAGI come from the germline V gene. DNA for the CDR3: TGTGCCAGCAGTTTAACATCTGGAAAAAGGCAGTTCTTC. It specifies CASSLTSGKRQFF.

The V and J genes are TRBV7-6 and TRBJ2-1; 7 bases fit TRBD2. Germline V CDR1 and CDR2: SGHVS, FNYEAQ. V was pared by 5 bases and J by 8 bases, with 6 bases of the junction left unmatched. This CDR3 region has 13 residues. In DNA form, the CDR3 reads TGTGCCAGCAGCCCGTGGGGGGGAGATGAGCAGTTCTTC. Translation: CASSPWGGDEQFF.

V gene TRBV19 combines with J gene TRBJ1-3; TRBD1 aligns across 7 bases. This CDR3 has 16 amino acids. The V gene end was trimmed by 6 bases and the J gene end by 0 bases; junction bases not matched to a gene: 8. Germline CDR1 and CDR2: LNHDA and SQIVND (reference sequence). The CDR3 spells CASSMTDRRSGNTIYF. The DNA of the CDR3 is TGTGCCAGTAGCATGACGGACAGGCGCTCTGGAAACACCATATATTTT.

The rearrangement joins TRBV18 to TRBJ2-5, with 15 bases that match TRBD2. Trimming at V came to 0 bases and at J to 5 bases, leaving 4 bases not matched to a gene. The CDR3 loop spans 17 amino acids. Germline lookup yields CDR1 KGHSH and CDR2 LQKENI. The CDR3: CASSPPGLAGGRETQYF. CDR3 DNA: TGTGCCAGCTCACCACCGGGACTAGCGGGAGGCCGGGAGACCCAGTACTTC.

The CDR3 DNA follows: TGTGCCAGCAGTAGCGGACTAGCCAAAAACATTCAGTACTTC. Translated, it gives CASSSGLAKNIQYF. V is TRBV6-5 and J is TRBJ2-4, with D possibly matching TRBD2 (5 bases). The CDR3 covers 14 residues. CDR1 and CDR2 from the germline V gene are MNHEY and SVGAGI. V was shortened by 5 bases and J by 0 bases, with 8 bases between the two germline ends.

The chain links TRBV28 to TRBJ2-7, with 7 bases aligning to TRBD1. The trim removed 3 bases at V and 3 bases at J, leaving 11 bases unmatched. Germline CDR1 and CDR2: MDHEN and SYDVKM. The CDR3 has 16 amino acids. The CDR3 sequence: CASSLNRGAGGYEQYF. As DNA, the CDR3 is TGTGCCAGCAGTTTGAATCGGGGAGCAGGGGGCTACGAGCAGTACTTC.